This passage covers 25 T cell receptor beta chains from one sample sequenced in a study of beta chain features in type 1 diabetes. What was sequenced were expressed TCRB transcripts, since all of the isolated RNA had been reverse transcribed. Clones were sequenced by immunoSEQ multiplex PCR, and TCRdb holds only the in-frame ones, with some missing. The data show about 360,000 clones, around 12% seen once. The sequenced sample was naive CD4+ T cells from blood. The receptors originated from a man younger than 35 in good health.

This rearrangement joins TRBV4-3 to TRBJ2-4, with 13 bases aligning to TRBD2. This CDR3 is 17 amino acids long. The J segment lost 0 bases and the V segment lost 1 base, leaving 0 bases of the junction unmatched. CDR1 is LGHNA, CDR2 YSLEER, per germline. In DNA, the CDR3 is TGCGCCAGCAGCCAAGGACTAGCGGGAGGAGCCAAAAACATTCAGTACTTC. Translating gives CASSQGLAGGAKNIQYF.

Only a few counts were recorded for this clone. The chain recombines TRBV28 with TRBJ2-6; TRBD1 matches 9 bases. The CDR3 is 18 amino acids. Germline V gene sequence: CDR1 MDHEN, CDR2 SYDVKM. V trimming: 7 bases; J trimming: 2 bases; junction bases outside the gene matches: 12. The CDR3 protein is CASKIPGQGSAGANVLTF. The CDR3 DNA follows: TGTGCCAGCAAAATACCGGGACAGGGATCGGCTGGGGCCAACGTCCTGACTTTC.

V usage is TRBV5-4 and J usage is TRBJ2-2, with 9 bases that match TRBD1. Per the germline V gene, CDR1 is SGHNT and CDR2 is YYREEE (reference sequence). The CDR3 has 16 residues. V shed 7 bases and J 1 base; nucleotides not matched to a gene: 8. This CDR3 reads CASRPPGQGNTGELFF. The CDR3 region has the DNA TGTGCCAGCCGCCCCCCGGGACAGGGGAACACCGGGGAGCTGTTTTTT. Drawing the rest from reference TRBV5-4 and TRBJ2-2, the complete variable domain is ETGVTQSPTHLIKTRGQQVTLRCSSQSGHNTVSWYQQALGQGPQFIFQYYREEENGRGNFPPRFSGLQFPNYSSELNVNALELDDSALYLCASRPPGQGNTGELFFGEGSRLTVL.

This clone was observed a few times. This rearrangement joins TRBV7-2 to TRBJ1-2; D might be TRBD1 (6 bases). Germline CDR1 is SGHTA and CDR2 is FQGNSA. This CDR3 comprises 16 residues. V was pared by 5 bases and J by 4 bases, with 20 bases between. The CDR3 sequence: CASSRGRGTAIYGYTF. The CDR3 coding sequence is TGTGCCAGCAGCCGGGGGCGGGGGACGGCAATCTATGGCTACACCTTC.

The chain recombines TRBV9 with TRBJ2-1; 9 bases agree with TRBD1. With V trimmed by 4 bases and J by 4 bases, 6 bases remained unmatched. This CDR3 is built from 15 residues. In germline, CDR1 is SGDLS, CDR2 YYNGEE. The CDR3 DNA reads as TGTGCCAGCAGCACCGGGACAGGGACTTACAATGAGCAGTTCTTC. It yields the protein CASSTGTGTYNEQFF.

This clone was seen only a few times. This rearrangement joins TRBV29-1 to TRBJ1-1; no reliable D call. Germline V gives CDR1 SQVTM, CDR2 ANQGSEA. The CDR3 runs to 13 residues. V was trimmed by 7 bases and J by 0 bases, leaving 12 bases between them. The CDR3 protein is CSAVNDMNTEAFF. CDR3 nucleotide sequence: TGCAGCGCCGTGAATGACATGAACACTGAAGCTTTCTTT. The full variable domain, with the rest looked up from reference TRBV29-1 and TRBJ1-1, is SAVISQKPSRDICQRGTSLTIQCQVDSQVTMMFWYRQQPGQSLTLIATANQGSEATYESGFVIDKFPISRPNLTFSTLTVSNMSPEDSSIYLCSAVNDMNTEAFFGQGTRLTVV.

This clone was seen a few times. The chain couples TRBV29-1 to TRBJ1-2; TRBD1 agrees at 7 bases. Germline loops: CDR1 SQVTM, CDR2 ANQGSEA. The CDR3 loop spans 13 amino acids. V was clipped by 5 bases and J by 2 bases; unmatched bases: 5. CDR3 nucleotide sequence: TGCAGCGTTAAGGACAGGTCGAACTATGGCTACACCTTC. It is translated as CSVKDRSNYGYTF. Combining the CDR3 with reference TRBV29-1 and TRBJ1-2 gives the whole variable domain SAVISQKPSRDICQRGTSLTIQCQVDSQVTMMFWYRQQPGQSLTLIATANQGSEATYESGFVIDKFPISRPNLTFSTLTVSNMSPEDSSIYLCSVKDRSNYGYTFGSGTRLTVV.

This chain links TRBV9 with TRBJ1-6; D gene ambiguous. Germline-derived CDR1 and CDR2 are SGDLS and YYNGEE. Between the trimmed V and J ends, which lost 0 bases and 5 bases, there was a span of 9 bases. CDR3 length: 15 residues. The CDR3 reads CASSVAPVNNSPLHF. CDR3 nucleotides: TGTGCCAGCAGCGTAGCTCCGGTGAATAATTCACCCCTCCACTTT.

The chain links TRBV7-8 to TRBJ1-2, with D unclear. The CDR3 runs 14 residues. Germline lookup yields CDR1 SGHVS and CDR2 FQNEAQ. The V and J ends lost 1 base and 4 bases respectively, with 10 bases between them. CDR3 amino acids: CASSLETSPYGYTF. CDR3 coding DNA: TGTGCCAGCAGCTTAGAGACATCTCCCTATGGCTACACCTTC.

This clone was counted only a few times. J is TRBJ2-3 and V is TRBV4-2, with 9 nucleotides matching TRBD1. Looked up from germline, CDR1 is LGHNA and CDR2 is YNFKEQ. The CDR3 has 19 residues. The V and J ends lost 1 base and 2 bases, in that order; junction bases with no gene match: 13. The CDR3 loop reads CASSQGGFRDRALTDTQYF. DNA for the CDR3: TGTGCCAGCAGCCAAGGGGGTTTCCGGGACAGGGCCCTCACAGATACGCAGTATTTT.

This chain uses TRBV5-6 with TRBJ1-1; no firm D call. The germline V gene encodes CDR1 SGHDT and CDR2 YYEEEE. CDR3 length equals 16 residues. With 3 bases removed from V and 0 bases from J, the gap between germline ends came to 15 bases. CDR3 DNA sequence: TGTGCCAGCAGCTGGAGGTATAGCAGCCTGAACACTGAAGCTTTCTTT. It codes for CASSWRYSSLNTEAFF. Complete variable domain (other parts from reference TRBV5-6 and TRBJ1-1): DAGVTQSPTHLIKTRGQQVTLRCSPKSGHDTVSWYQQALGQGPQFIFQYYEEEERQRGNFPDRFSGHQFPNYSSELNVNALLLGDSALYLCASSWRYSSLNTEAFFGQGTRLTVV.

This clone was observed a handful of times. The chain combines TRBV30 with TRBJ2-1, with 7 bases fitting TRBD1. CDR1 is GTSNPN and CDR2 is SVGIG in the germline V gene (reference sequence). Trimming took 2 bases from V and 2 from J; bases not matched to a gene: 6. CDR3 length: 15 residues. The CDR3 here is CAWSTGQLPYNEQFF. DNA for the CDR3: TGTGCCTGGAGTACGGGACAGCTCCCCTACAATGAGCAGTTCTTC.

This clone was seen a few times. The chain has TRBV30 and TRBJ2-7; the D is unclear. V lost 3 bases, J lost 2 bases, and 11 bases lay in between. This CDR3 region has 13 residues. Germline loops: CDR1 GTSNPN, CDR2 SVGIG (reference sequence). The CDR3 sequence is CAWRQSQAYEQYF. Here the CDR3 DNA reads TGTGCCTGGAGACAGTCTCAAGCCTACGAGCAGTACTTC.

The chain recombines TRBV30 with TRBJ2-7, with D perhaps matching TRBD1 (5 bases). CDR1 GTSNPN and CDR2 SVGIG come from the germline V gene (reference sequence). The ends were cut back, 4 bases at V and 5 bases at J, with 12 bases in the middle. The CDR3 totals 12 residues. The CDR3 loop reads CAWTRVRDEQYF. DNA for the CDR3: TGTGCCTGGACCAGGGTGCGCGACGAGCAGTACTTC. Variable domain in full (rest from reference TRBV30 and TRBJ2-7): SQTIHQWPATLVQPVGSPLSLECTVEGTSNPNLYWYRQAAGRGLQLLFYSVGIGQISSEVPQNLSASRPQDRQFILSSKKLLLSDSGFYLCAWTRVRDEQYFGPGTRLTVT.

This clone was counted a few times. The CDR3 DNA follows: TGTGCCAGTTCGGTGGTGATGGCCGGGGAGCTGTTTTTT. This codes for CASSVVMAGELFF. The chain uses TRBV19 and TRBJ2-2; D is uncertain. This CDR3 region has 13 residues. Trimming shortened V by 8 bases and J by 6 bases, and 13 bases separated the two germline ends. Germline CDR1 and CDR2: LNHDA and SQIVND (reference sequence).

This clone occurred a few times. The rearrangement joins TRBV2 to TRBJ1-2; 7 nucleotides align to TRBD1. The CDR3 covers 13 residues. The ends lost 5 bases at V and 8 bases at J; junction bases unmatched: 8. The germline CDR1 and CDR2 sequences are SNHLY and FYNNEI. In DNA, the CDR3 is TGTGCCAGCAGTACTAGACAGGGTCGGGGCTACACCTTC. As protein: CASSTRQGRGYTF.

CDR3 nucleotides: TGTGCCAGCAGAGATATCCGGGGACAGGGAAATTCACCCCTCCACTTT. This gives the protein CASRDIRGQGNSPLHF. The chain employs TRBV5-6 and TRBJ1-6, with TRBD1 identical over 9 bases. This CDR3 has 16 residues. Germline assignment: CDR1 SGHDT and CDR2 YYEEEE. Trimming took 5 bases from V and 7 from J; bases not matched to a gene: 10.

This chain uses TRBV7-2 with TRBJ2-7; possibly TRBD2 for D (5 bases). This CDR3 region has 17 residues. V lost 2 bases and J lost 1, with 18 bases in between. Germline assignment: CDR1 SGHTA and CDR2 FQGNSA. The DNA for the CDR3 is TGTGCCAGCAGCTTACAAGGGAAAGGGAGAGCTTCCTACGAGCAGTACTTC. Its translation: CASSLQGKGRASYEQYF.

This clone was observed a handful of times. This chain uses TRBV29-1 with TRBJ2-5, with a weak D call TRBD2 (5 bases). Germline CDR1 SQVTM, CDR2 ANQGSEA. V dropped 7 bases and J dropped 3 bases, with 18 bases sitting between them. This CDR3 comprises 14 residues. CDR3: CSAFYGVQEETQYF. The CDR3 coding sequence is TGCAGCGCCTTTTACGGGGTCCAGGAAGAGACCCAGTACTTC.

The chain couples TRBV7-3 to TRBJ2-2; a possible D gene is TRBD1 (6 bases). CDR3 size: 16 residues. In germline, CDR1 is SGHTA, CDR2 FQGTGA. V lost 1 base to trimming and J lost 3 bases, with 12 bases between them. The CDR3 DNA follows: TGTGCCAGCAGCTTAAGATCAGGGGCAGACACCGGGGAGCTGTTTTTT. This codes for CASSLRSGADTGELFF.

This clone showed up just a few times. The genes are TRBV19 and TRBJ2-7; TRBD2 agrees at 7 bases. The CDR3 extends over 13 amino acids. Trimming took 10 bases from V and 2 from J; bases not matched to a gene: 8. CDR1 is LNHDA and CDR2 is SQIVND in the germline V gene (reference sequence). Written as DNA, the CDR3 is TGTGCCACCAAAGCGGGAACCGCCTACGAGCAGTACTTC. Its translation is CATKAGTAYEQYF.

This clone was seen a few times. The DNA of the CDR3 is TGTGCCAGCAGCGCCTCAGGCCCAATTTACGAGCAGTACTTC. Amino acid sequence: CASSASGPIYEQYF. V gene TRBV14 combines with J gene TRBJ2-7; D not certain. V gave up 5 bases and J gave up 4 bases, with 15 bases separating them. There are 14 residues in the CDR3. Germline CDR1 and CDR2: SGHDN and FVKESK.

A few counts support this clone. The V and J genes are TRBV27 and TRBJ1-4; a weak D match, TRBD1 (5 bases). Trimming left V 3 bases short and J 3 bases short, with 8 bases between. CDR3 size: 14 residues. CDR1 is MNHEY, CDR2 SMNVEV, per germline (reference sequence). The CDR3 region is CASSLGGANEKLFF. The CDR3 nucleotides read TGTGCCAGCAGTTTGGGGGGGGCTAATGAAAAACTGTTTTTT.

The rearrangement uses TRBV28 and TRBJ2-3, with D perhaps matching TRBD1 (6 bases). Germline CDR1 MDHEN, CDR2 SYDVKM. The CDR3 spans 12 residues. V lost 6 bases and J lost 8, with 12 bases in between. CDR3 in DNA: TGTGCCAGCAGCGAACAGGGTACTACGCAGTATTTT. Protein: CASSEQGTTQYF.

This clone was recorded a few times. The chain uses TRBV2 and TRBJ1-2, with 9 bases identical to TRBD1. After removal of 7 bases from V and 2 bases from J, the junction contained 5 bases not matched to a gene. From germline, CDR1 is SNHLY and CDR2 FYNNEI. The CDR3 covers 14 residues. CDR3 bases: TGTGCCAGCAAGTCGGACAGGGGAAACTATGGCTACACCTTC. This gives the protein CASKSDRGNYGYTF.